One and the same sample provided the 20 T cell receptor beta chains below, sequenced in a study of T cells in Graves' hyperthyroidism and ophthalmopathy. RNA transcripts were the template for amplifying TCR beta CDR3 regions. TCR CDR3 underwent first-round RT-PCR with the HTBI primer set. TCRdb called the multiplex PCR reads again in MiXCR, with one record for every CDR3 protein. The table shows a few hundred thousand distinct CDR3 sequences, with around 16% occurring only once. The sample was blood. The receptors stem from a woman aged 40 to 50 with Graves' ophthalmopathy.

Remarks on this clonotype: One base away lies a much larger clone, so this may be a sequencing read error. The conserved closing phenylalanine or tryptophan is absent in this CDR3, likely reflecting a read error. The rearrangement links TRBV3-1 to TRBJ2-1, with TRBD2 identical over 9 bases. J lost 9 bases, V lost 4 bases, and 13 bases had no gene match. The CDR3 is made up of 16 amino acids. Germline loops: CDR1 LGHDT, CDR2 YNNKEL (reference sequence). The CDR3: CASSLLGTSRRFEQFS. CDR3 nucleotides: TGTGCCAGCAGCCTCCTCGGGACTAGCAGGAGGTTTGAGCAGTTCTCC.

This clonotype was detected many times. This sequence joins TRBV3-1 and TRBJ1-6, with D perhaps matching TRBD1 (5 bases). CDR3 length: 14 residues. Germline V gene sequence: CDR1 LGHDT, CDR2 YNNKEL (reference sequence). Trimming removed 4 bases at V and 6 bases at J, with 10 bases between. Here the CDR3 reads CASSRRDRNSPLHF. In DNA, the CDR3 is TGTGCCAGCAGCCGCAGGGACCGTAATTCACCCCTCCACTTT.

This clonotype has more than one count but fewer than ten. The chain links TRBV6-1 to TRBJ1-6; a possible D gene is TRBD1 (6 bases). The CDR3 has 19 amino acids. V lost 5 bases, J lost 0 bases, and 20 bases lay in between. Germline CDR1 MNHNS, CDR2 SASEGT. The CDR3 nucleotides are TGTGCCAGCAGTTTTCAGGGGCCCCAACGAAGCTCCTATAATTCACCCCTCCACTTT. Translation gives CASSFQGPQRSSYNSPLHF.

The chain recombines TRBV10-3 with TRBJ1-5, with a tentative D call TRBD1 (5 bases). The CDR3 spans 15 residues. From germline, CDR1 is ENHRY and CDR2 SYGVKD. With 0 bases removed from V and 7 bases from J, the gap between germline ends came to 13 bases. In DNA form, the CDR3 reads TGTGCCATCAGTGAGTCGATAGGGGTCGGACAGCCCCAGCATTTT. It codes for CAISESIGVGQPQHF.

This clonotype came up many times. The chain combines TRBV2 with TRBJ1-1; the D is unclear. Germline CDR1 and CDR2: SNHLY and FYNNEI. This CDR3 is built from 14 residues. V was cut by 6 bases and J by 6 bases, with 17 bases left in between. The CDR3 DNA reads TGTGCCAGCAGCGCCCTCCCCCTAGGCGCTGAAGCTTTCTTT. This sequence encodes CASSALPLGAEAFF.

In its sample, this clonotype was seen many times. The CDR3 region is CASSQPEGTQYF. Written as DNA, the CDR3 is TGTGCCAGCTCTCAACCAGAGGGTACGCAGTATTTT. The gene calls are TRBV18 and TRBJ2-3, with TRBD2 as a possible D gene (5 bases). In germline, CDR1 is KGHSH, CDR2 LQKENI. The CDR3 covers 12 residues. V dropped 6 bases and J dropped 8 bases, with 12 bases sitting between them. Full variable domain (remainder filled in from reference TRBV18 and TRBJ2-3): NAGVMQNPRHLVRRRGQEARLRCSPMKGHSHVYWYRQLPEEGLKFMVYLQKENIIDESGMPKERFSAEFPKEGPSILRIQQVVRGDSAAYFCASSQPEGTQYFGPGTRLTVL.

This clonotype turned up a few times. This chain connects TRBV19 to TRBJ1-4, with 10 nucleotides matching TRBD1. The trim removed 5 bases at V and 2 bases at J, leaving 11 bases unmatched. The CDR3 covers 18 residues. Germline CDR1 reads LNHDA; CDR2 reads SQIVND (reference sequence). CDR3 coding DNA: TGTGCCAGTAGTTGGGACAGGGGTCGTCGGTCGACTAATGAAAAACTGTTTTTT. Protein: CASSWDRGRRSTNEKLFF. Together with reference TRBV19 and TRBJ1-4, the CDR3 gives the full variable domain: DGGITQSPKYLFRKEGQNVTLSCEQNLNHDAMYWYRQDPGQGLRLIYYSQIVNDFQKGDIAEGYSVSREKKESFPLTVTSAQKNPTAFYLCASSWDRGRRSTNEKLFFGSGTQLSVL.

The chain employs TRBV5-5 and TRBJ1-5; perhaps TRBD1 as D (6 bases). The germline V and J ends were trimmed by 0 bases and 7 bases, with 8 bases remaining between them. Germline V gene data show CDR1 as SGHKS and CDR2 as YYEKEE (reference sequence). The CDR3 totals 13 residues. The CDR3 nucleotides read TGTGCCAGCAGCTTGGTACAGGGACAGCCCCAGCATTTT. Residues: CASSLVQGQPQHF.

This clonotype was recorded many times. The V call is TRBV5-1, the J call TRBJ2-1; 9 bases are shared with TRBD2. J lost 4 bases, V lost 4 bases, and 3 bases had no gene match. The CDR3 consists of 14 residues. Looked up from germline, CDR1 is SGHRS and CDR2 is YFSETQ. CDR3 residues: CASSGLAQYNEQFF. CDR3 DNA: TGCGCCAGCAGCGGACTAGCGCAATACAATGAGCAGTTCTTC.

The table lists this clonotype with many counts. J is TRBJ2-5 and V is TRBV5-6, with D hard to call. Germline V CDR1 and CDR2: SGHDT, YYEEEE. The V end lost 2 bases, the J end lost 5 bases, and 7 bases lay between the germline ends. This CDR3 has 12 residues. DNA for the CDR3: TGTGCCAGCAGCTTACCTCAGGAGACCCAGTACTTC. This encodes CASSLPQETQYF.

There are many counts of this clonotype. The CDR3 loop reads CASNSPPGTANTEAFF. CDR3 nucleotide sequence: TGTGCCAGCAATTCCCCACCCGGGACAGCGAACACTGAAGCTTTCTTT. The chain recombines TRBV28 with TRBJ1-1; 7 positions match TRBD1. The CDR3 is 16 residues long. V lost 7 bases and J lost 1; bases outside the gene matches: 12. Germline CDR1 MDHEN, CDR2 SYDVKM.

This clonotype was detected a few times. V and J are TRBV27 and TRBJ2-1, with D possibly TRBD2 on 7 matching bases. The V gene's germline CDR1 is MNHEY and CDR2 SMNVEV (reference sequence). With 3 bases removed from V and 8 bases from J, the gap between germline ends came to 14 bases. The CDR3 length is 14 residues. This CDR3 reads CASSFSSGGYEQFF. The CDR3 DNA sequence: TGTGCCAGCAGTTTTTCTTCGGGGGGCTATGAGCAGTTCTTC.

V is TRBV5-6 and J is TRBJ2-7; 12 bases are shared with TRBD2. Germline assignment: CDR1 SGHDT and CDR2 YYEEEE. CDR3 length: 15 residues. With V trimmed by 1 base and J by 2 bases, 1 base remained unmatched. The CDR3 DNA is TGTGCCAGCAGCTTGAGGACTAGCGGGGCCTACGAGCAGTACTTC. It codes for CASSLRTSGAYEQYF. The full variable domain, rest sourced from reference TRBV5-6 and TRBJ2-7, is DAGVTQSPTHLIKTRGQQVTLRCSPKSGHDTVSWYQQALGQGPQFIFQYYEEEERQRGNFPDRFSGHQFPNYSSELNVNALLLGDSALYLCASSLRTSGAYEQYFGPGTRLTVT.

In its sample, this clonotype was seen many times. This chain joins TRBV30 and TRBJ2-3; tentative D call: TRBD1 (6 bases). The germline CDR1 and CDR2 sequences are GTSNPN and SVGIG (reference sequence). The CDR3 is 14 residues long. Trimming took off 4 bases at V and 0 bases at J, with 11 bases between the two ends. The CDR3 DNA sequence: TGTGCCTGGAATCGAGACAGGAGCACAGATACGCAGTATTTT. Translation: CAWNRDRSTDTQYF.

The chain links TRBV27 to TRBJ2-7; 8 positions match TRBD1. The ends lost 5 bases at V and 8 bases at J; junction bases unmatched: 8. This CDR3 contains 13 residues. In germline, CDR1 is MNHEY, CDR2 SMNVEV (reference sequence). The CDR3 coding sequence is TGTGCCAGCAGTCCGGGGACAGGCCAGAAGCAGTACTTC. This codes for CASSPGTGQKQYF.

This clonotype was observed at least ten times. The gene calls are TRBV2 and TRBJ2-1; unclear D gene. Trimming pared 5 bases from V and 4 bases from J, leaving 9 bases between. The CDR3 loop spans 13 amino acids. Germline CDR1 is SNHLY and CDR2 is FYNNEI. CDR3 in amino acids: CASSFLKYNEQFF. For the CDR3, the DNA is TGTGCCAGCAGTTTCCTTAAATACAATGAGCAGTTCTTC. Looking up the rest from reference TRBV2 and TRBJ2-1 gives the full variable domain: EPEVTQTPSHQVTQMGQEVILRCVPISNHLYFYWYRQILGQKVEFLVSFYNNEISEKSEIFDDQFSVERPDGSNFTLKIRSTKLEDSAMYFCASSFLKYNEQFFGPGTRLTVL.

This sequence joins TRBV20-1 and TRBJ2-3; D gene unclear. The V gene lost 0 bases and the J gene lost 2 bases, with 6 bases spanning the gap. Germline lookup yields CDR1 DFQATT and CDR2 SNEGSKA (reference sequence). CDR3 length: 13 residues. The CDR3 coding sequence is TGCAGTGCTAGAGATCTTAACACAGATACGCAGTATTTT. Amino acids: CSARDLNTDTQYF.

In its sample, this clonotype was seen a few times. The rearrangement links TRBV6-1 to TRBJ2-1, with TRBD1 identical over 9 bases. Losses at the gene ends were 2 bases for V and 7 bases for J; bases not matched to a gene: 6. This CDR3 has 15 residues. The germline V gene encodes CDR1 MNHNS and CDR2 SASEGT. The CDR3 coding sequence is TGTGCCAGCAGTGAACCACAGGGGGCTAGGAATGAGCAGTTCTTC. Encoded protein: CASSEPQGARNEQFF.

This clonotype was counted many times. This rearrangement joins TRBV28 to TRBJ2-7, with TRBD1 matching 8 bases. The CDR3 contains 15 residues. V shed 6 bases, J shed 0 bases, and the junction held 7 bases outside the gene matches. Germline CDR1 MDHEN, CDR2 SYDVKM. The CDR3 region is CASSLTGVSSYEQYF. The DNA for the CDR3 is TGTGCCAGCAGCCTGACAGGGGTTAGCTCCTACGAGCAGTACTTC.

This clonotype was seen at least ten times. The chain recombines TRBV3-1 with TRBJ1-1; D is undetermined. V gave up 1 base and J gave up 2 bases, with 11 bases separating them. The CDR3 consists of 15 residues. Germline loops: CDR1 LGHDT, CDR2 YNNKEL (reference sequence). The CDR3 nucleotides read TGTGCCAGCAGCCAAGGATGGACGTATAACACTGAAGCTTTCTTT. It translates to CASSQGWTYNTEAFF.